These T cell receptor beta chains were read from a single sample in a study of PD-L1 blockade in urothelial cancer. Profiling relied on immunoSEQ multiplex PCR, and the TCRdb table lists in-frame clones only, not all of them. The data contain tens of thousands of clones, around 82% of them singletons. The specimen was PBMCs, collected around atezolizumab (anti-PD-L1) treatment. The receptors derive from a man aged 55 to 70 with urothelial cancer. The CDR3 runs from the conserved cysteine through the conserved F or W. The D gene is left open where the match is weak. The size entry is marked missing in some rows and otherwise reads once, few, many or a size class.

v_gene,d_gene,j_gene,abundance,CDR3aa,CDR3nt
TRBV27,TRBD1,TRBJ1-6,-,CASSLSGRGENSPLHF,TGTGCCAGCAGTTTATCTGGCAGGGGGGAGAATTCACCCCTCCACTTT
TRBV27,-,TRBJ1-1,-,CASSSDMMEAFF,TGTGCCAGCAGTTCGGACATGATGGAAGCTTTCTTT
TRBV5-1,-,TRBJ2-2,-,CASSPGKVVAGELFF,TGCGCCAGCAGCCCCGGGAAGGTTGTAGCCGGGGAGCTGTTTTTT
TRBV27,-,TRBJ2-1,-,CASSLWGGGYNEQFF,TGTGCCAGCAGTTTATGGGGGGGCGGATACAATGAGCAGTTCTTC
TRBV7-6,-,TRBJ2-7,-,CASSLEEGEQYF,TGTGCCAGCAGCTTAGAGGAGGGCGAGCAGTACTTC
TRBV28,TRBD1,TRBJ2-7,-,CASSGPGYDRDYEQYF,TGTGCCAGCAGTGGACCCGGGTACGACAGGGACTACGAGCAGTACTTC
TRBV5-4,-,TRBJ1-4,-,CASSLFLGEELFF,TGTGCCAGCAGCTTGTTTCTAGGTGAAGAACTGTTTTTT
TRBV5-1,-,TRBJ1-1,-,CASSLSAGGTEAFF,TGCGCCAGCAGCTTGTCGGCAGGAGGCACTGAAGCTTTCTTT
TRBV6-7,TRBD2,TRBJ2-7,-,CASSSGLAGVYEQYF,TGTGCCAGCAGTTCAGGACTAGCGGGGGTCTACGAGCAGTACTTC
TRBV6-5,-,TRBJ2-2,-,CASSSTGHSDTGELFF,TGTGCCAGCAGTTCAACAGGGCATAGTGACACCGGGGAGCTGTTTTTT
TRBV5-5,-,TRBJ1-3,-,CASSPGARRLISGNTIYF,TGTGCCAGCAGCCCCGGAGCTCGGAGACTTATCTCTGGAAACACCATATATTTT
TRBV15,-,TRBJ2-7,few,CATSKGHSYEQYF,TGTGCCACCAGCAAAGGACACTCCTACGAGCAGTACTTC
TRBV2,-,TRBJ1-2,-,CASSPAHVEGSYGYTF,TGTGCCAGCAGTCCCGCTCACGTCGAGGGAAGCTATGGCTACACCTTC
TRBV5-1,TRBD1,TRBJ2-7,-,CASSLIGQDSYEQYF,TGCGCCAGCAGCTTGATCGGACAGGATTCCTACGAGCAGTACTTC
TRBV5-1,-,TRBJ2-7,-,CASSLALQSYEQYF,TGCGCCAGCAGCTTGGCCTTACAGTCCTACGAGCAGTACTTC
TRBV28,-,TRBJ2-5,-,CASRGHYQETQYF,TGTGCCAGCAGGGGACACTACCAAGAGACCCAGTACTTC
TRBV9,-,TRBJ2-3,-,CASSVTGDSDTQYF,TGTGCCAGCAGCGTAACCGGGGACTCAGATACGCAGTATTTT
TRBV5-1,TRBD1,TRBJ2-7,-,CASGTGSYEQYF,TGCGCCAGCGGGACAGGGTCCTACGAGCAGTACTTC
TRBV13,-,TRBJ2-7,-,CASSRLAPAGSYEQYF,TGTGCCAGCAGCCGTCTAGCGCCGGCAGGCTCCTACGAGCAGTACTTC
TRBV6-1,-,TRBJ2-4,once,CASSGEALGRYIQYF,TGTGCCAGCAGTGGAGAGGCCCTAGGGAGGTACATTCAGTACTTC
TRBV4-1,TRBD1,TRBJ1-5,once,CASSQGTGGIQPQHF,TGCGCCAGCAGCCAGGGGACAGGGGGCATCCAGCCCCAGCATTTT
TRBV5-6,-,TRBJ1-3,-,CASSSRFFSGNTIYF,TGTGCCAGCAGCTCCAGGTTCTTCTCTGGAAACACCATATATTTT
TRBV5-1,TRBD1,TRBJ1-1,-,CASRDDRGTANTEAFF,TGCGCCAGCAGGGATGACAGGGGAACCGCGAACACTGAAGCTTTCTTT
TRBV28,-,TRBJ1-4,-,CASLTNEKLFF,TGTGCCAGCCTGACTAATGAAAAACTGTTTTTT
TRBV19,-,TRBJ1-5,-,CASSPRGNQPQHF,TGTGCCAGTAGCCCGAGAGGCAATCAGCCCCAGCATTTT
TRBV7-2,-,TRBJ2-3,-,CASSVGGSSTDTQYF,TGTGCCAGCAGCGTCGGGGGTTCTAGCACAGATACGCAGTATTTT
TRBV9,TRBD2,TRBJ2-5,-,CASSVDSRGGETQYF,TGTGCCAGCAGCGTAGATTCGCGGGGGGGAGAGACCCAGTACTTC
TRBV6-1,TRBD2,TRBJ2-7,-,CATLPRPGGGYEQYF,TGTGCCACCCTCCCTAGGCCGGGCGGGGGGTACGAGCAGTACTTC
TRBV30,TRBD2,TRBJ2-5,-,CAWSHGGGETQYF,TGTGCCTGGAGCCACGGGGGGGGAGAGACCCAGTACTTC
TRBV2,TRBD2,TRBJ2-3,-,CASSREGASTDTQYF,TGTGCCAGCAGTCGGGAGGGAGCTAGCACAGATACGCAGTATTTT
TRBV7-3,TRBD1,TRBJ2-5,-,CASSLTGSETQYF,TGTGCCAGCAGCCTGACAGGGTCAGAGACCCAGTACTTC
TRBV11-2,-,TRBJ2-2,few,CASSYTRTGHTGELFF,TGTGCCAGCAGCTATACGCGAACAGGGCACACCGGGGAGCTGTTTTTT
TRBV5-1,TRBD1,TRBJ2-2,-,CASSPSGTGNGELFF,TGCGCCAGCAGCCCATCCGGGACAGGGAACGGGGAGCTGTTTTTT
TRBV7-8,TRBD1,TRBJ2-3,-,CASRQTGGGNTDTQYF,TGTGCCAGCAGACAAACAGGGGGAGGAAACACAGATACGCAGTATTTT
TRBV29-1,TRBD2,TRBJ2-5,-,CSVEDRLAAETQYF,TGCAGCGTTGAAGATAGACTAGCGGCCGAGACCCAGTACTTC
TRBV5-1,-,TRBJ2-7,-,CASSLAVSSYEQYF,TGCGCCAGCAGCTTGGCTGTCAGCTCCTACGAGCAGTACTTC
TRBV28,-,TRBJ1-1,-,CASSARQENTEAFF,TGTGCCAGCAGTGCCCGACAGGAGAACACTGAAGCTTTCTTT
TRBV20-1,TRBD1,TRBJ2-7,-,CSAKDRGEQYF,TGCAGTGCTAAGGACAGGGGCGAGCAGTACTTC
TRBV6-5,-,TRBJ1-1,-,CASMGRVITEAFF,TGTGCCAGCATGGGCAGGGTGATCACTGAAGCTTTCTTT
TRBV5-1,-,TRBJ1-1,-,CASSSEGEAFF,TGCGCCAGCAGCTCTGAGGGAGAAGCTTTCTTT
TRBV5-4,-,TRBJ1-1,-,CASSLSQGIQTEAFF,TGTGCCAGCAGCTTGTCACAGGGAATTCAGACTGAAGCTTTCTTT
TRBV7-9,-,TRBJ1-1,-,CAILTLFRSTEAFF,TGTGCCATCCTCACGTTGTTTCGGTCCACTGAAGCTTTCTTT
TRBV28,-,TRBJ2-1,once,CASSLSSSALVREQFF,TGTGCCAGCAGTTTAAGTAGTAGCGCTCTTGTCCGGGAGCAGTTCTTC
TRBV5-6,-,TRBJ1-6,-,CASSLIGRRADSPLHF,TGTGCCAGCAGCTTGATAGGCCGGAGGGCCGATTCACCCCTCCACTTT
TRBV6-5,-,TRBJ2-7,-,CASSYSSSVEQYF,TGTGCCAGCAGTTACTCGAGTTCGGTCGAGCAGTACTTC
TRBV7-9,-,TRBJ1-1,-,CASSSPGGNTEAFF,TGTGCCAGCAGCTCCCCGGGGGGGAACACTGAAGCTTTCTTT
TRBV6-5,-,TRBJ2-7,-,CASSYRDDSYEQYF,TGTGCCAGCAGTTACCGGGATGACTCCTACGAGCAGTACTTC
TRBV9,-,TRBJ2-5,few,CASSAADTPQETQYF,TGTGCCAGCAGCGCGGCGGACACTCCTCAAGAGACCCAGTACTTC
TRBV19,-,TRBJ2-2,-,CASSISSNTGELFF,TGTGCCAGTAGTATATCCAGTAACACCGGGGAGCTGTTTTTT
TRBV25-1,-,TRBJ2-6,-,CASSDNSGANVLTF,TGTGCCAGCAGTGACAACTCTGGGGCCAACGTCCTGACTTTC
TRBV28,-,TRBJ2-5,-,CASSPGGAQETQYF,TGTGCCAGCAGTCCCGGCGGGGCACAAGAGACCCAGTACTTC